These 2 T cell receptor beta chains were all obtained from the same sample, sequenced in a study of blood T cell repertoires in COVID-19. Sequenced by immunoSEQ multiplex PCR; TCRdb stores in-frame clones only, minus some. The top ten clones hold about 1.7% of a sample with just over 300,000 clones, approximately 89% of them seen once. Sample: peripheral blood. The receptors derive from a woman in her thirties with COVID-19, enrolled during active disease.

This clone was found once. V and J are TRBV12-3 or TRBV12-4 and TRBJ1-3; no clear D. The CDR3 is 13 residues long. Trimming took 8 bases from V and 0 from J, leaving 8 bases between them. The CDR3 nucleotides are TGTGCCAGCCGCCGAGGCTCTGGAAACACCATATATTTT. Protein: CASRRGSGNTIYF.

The chain carries TRBV11-3 and TRBJ2-5; 7 bases are shared with TRBD1. The CDR3 runs to 16 residues. Germline CDR1 is SGHNT and CDR2 is YENEEA. J was trimmed by 4 bases and V by 1 base; bases with no gene match: 9. CDR3 sequence (DNA): TGTGCCAGCAGCTTAGGGGTTGAGGGGGCCAGAGAGACCCAGTACTTC. It translates to CASSLGVEGARETQYF.